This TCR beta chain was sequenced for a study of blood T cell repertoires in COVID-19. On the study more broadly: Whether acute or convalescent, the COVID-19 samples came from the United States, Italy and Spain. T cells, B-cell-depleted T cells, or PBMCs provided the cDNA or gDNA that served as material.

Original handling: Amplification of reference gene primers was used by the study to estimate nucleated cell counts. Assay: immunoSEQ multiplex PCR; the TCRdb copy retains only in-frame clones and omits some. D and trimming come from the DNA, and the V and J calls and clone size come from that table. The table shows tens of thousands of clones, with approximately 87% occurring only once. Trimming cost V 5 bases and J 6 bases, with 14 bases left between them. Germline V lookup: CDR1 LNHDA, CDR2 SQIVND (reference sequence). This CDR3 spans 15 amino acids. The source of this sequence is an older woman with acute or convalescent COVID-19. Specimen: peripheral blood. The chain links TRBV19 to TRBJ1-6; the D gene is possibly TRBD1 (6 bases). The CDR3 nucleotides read TGTGCCAGTAGTCCCGGACAGATCCTTAATTCACCCCTCCACTTT. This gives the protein CASSPGQILNSPLHF.